The 32 T cell receptor beta chains listed next were all sequenced from one sample in a study of T-cell reconstitution after alpha-beta-depleted transplantation in children. Whole-study findings and limits: Diversity and T-cell counts at one year after transplant derived mostly from new T cells.

Unique molecular identifiers were used to barcode this TCRbeta library. A single record per CDR3 protein comes from TCRdb applying MiXCR to the PCR reads. This table holds about 300,000 distinct CDR3 sequences, less than 9.5% found once. What these receptors recognize is not known. Sequences were derived from peripheral blood, sampled 360 days after TCRalphabeta/CD19-depleted stem cell transplant. The source is a female patient under 10 years old who had a stem cell transplant for Fanconi anemia, so the T cells may come from the graft donor.

The CDR3 spells CASTGGGTINTEAFF. CDR3 coding DNA: TGTGCCAGCACCGGGGGAGGGACCATTAACACTGAAGCTTTCTTT. The J gene is TRBJ1-1, the V gene TRBV2; D is possibly TRBD1 (5 bases). The CDR3 runs to 15 residues. The ends were cut back, 7 bases at V and 2 bases at J, with 17 bases in the middle. Looked up from germline, CDR1 is SNHLY and CDR2 is FYNNEI.

The chain is built from TRBV10-3 and TRBJ1-5; unclear D gene. The CDR3 sequence is 12 residues long. CDR1 is ENHRY, CDR2 SYGVKD, per germline. V lost 6 bases and J 7 bases, leaving 10 bases between the germline ends. The chain's CDR3 is CAISGPGQPQHF. The CDR3, as DNA: TGTGCCATCAGCGGACCCGGGCAGCCCCAGCATTTT.

This clonotype was counted at least ten times. V and J are TRBV5-1 and TRBJ1-1, with unresolved D. Germline values: CDR1 SGHRS, CDR2 YFSETQ. This CDR3 comprises 13 residues. The ends were cut back, 0 bases at V and 0 bases at J, with 3 bases in the middle. For the CDR3, the DNA is TGCGCCAGCAGCTTGGTACTGAACACTGAAGCTTTCTTT. Its translation is CASSLVLNTEAFF.

The rearrangement uses TRBV18 and TRBJ2-7; 10 nucleotides line up with TRBD1. CDR1 KGHSH and CDR2 LQKENI come from the germline V gene. This CDR3 contains 13 residues. With 5 bases clipped from V and 6 bases from J, the junction kept 4 bases outside the gene matches. In nucleotides, the CDR3 is TGTGCCAGCTCAACAGGACAGGGGGTCGAGCAGTACGTC. Its translation is CASSTGQGVEQYV.

The J gene is TRBJ1-1, the V gene TRBV2; D call uncertain. V lost 2 bases, J lost 14 bases, and 15 bases lay in between. Germline assignment: CDR1 SNHLY and CDR2 FYNNEI. The CDR3 length is 12 residues. CDR3 bases: TGTGCCAGCAGTGAACCCGGCAGGATTGTCTTCTTT. Protein product: CASSEPGRIVFF.

This clonotype was seen ten or more times. This sequence joins TRBV28 and TRBJ2-7; D might be TRBD2 (5 bases). Germline V gene lookup returns CDR1 MDHEN and CDR2 SYDVKM. The CDR3 length is 12 residues. The ends were cut back, 5 bases at V and 5 bases at J, with 10 bases in the middle. The CDR3 spells CASSPLDNEQYF. The CDR3 DNA sequence: TGTGCCAGCAGTCCACTAGACAACGAGCAGTACTTC.

This clonotype showed up many times. The chain recombines TRBV29-1 with TRBJ1-1; the match to TRBD1 covers 8 bases. V dropped 6 bases and J dropped 10; count of bases not matched to a gene: 1. From germline, CDR1 is SQVTM and CDR2 ANQGSEA. The CDR3 contains 9 residues. The CDR3 nucleotides are TGCAGCGTCGACAGGGGAGCTTTCTTT. Amino acid sequence: CSVDRGAFF.

This clonotype was detected many times. The chain is built from TRBV12-3 or TRBV12-4 and TRBJ2-3, with 8 bases lining up with TRBD1. This CDR3 contains 12 residues. After removal of 6 bases from V and 5 bases from J, the junction contained 1 base not matched to a gene. Written as DNA, the CDR3 is TGTGCCAGCAGACAGGGGGGAGATACGCAGTATTTT. This encodes CASRQGGDTQYF.

This clonotype was observed many times. CDR3 loop: CATPPGQSYGYTF. CDR3 bases: TGTGCCACCCCCCCGGGACAGTCCTATGGCTACACCTTC. The chain recombines TRBV6-5 with TRBJ1-2; the match to TRBD1 covers 7 bases. The V gene end was trimmed by 10 bases and the J gene end by 4 bases; junction bases not matched to a gene: 9. Germline V gene lookup returns CDR1 MNHEY and CDR2 SVGAGI. This CDR3 contains 13 residues.

The chain couples TRBV20-1 to TRBJ2-1; D may be TRBD2 (6 bases). The germline CDR1 and CDR2 sequences are DFQATT and SNEGSKA (reference sequence). The V gene lost 4 bases and the J gene lost 0 bases, with 10 bases spanning the gap. CDR3 length: 14 amino acids. CDR3 bases: TGCAGTGCTATCACTAGCCTCTCCTACAATGAGCAGTTCTTC. This sequence encodes CSAITSLSYNEQFF.

This clonotype was picked up many times. J is TRBJ2-3 and V is TRBV5-1; 11 nucleotides agree with TRBD2. Trimming cost V 4 bases and J 3 bases; bases outside gene matches: 4. The length of the CDR3 is 15 residues. CDR1 and CDR2 (germline): SGHRS, YFSETQ. Here the CDR3 DNA reads TGCGCCAGCAGCCTAGCGGGGGGCGGAACAGATACGCAGTATTTT. Its protein is CASSLAGGGTDTQYF.

This clonotype was observed many times. The J gene is TRBJ1-4, the V gene TRBV25-1; D is undetermined. Germline CDR1 reads MGHDK; CDR2 reads SYGVNS. V gave up 2 bases and J gave up 8 bases, with 6 bases separating them. The CDR3 contains 12 residues. The CDR3 bases are TGTGCCAGCAGTGAAGGTCTGGAAAAACTGTTTTTT. Protein: CASSEGLEKLFF.

The chain joins TRBV6-2 or TRBV6-3 to TRBJ2-5, with no clear D. Germline CDR1 reads MNHEY; CDR2 reads SVGEGT. This CDR3 spans 13 amino acids. The germline V and J ends were trimmed by 7 bases and 3 bases, with 12 bases remaining between them. The CDR3 sequence: CASINRREETQYF. As DNA, the CDR3 is TGTGCCAGCATCAACCGACGGGAAGAGACCCAGTACTTC.

Ten or more counts support this clonotype. This rearrangement joins TRBV20-1 to TRBJ2-5; tentative D call: TRBD2 (6 bases). In germline, CDR1 is DFQATT, CDR2 SNEGSKA (reference sequence). CDR3 size: 14 residues. Trimming left V 5 bases short and J 2 bases short, with 15 bases between. CDR3 nucleotides: TGCAGTGCTTCTCCTTCTAGCGCACAAGAGACCCAGTACTTC. Translated: CSASPSSAQETQYF.

The chain couples TRBV19 to TRBJ1-2; perhaps TRBD1 as D (5 bases). With 5 bases removed from V and 3 bases from J, the gap between germline ends came to 19 bases. The CDR3 covers 16 residues. Germline lookup yields CDR1 LNHDA and CDR2 SQIVND (reference sequence). The CDR3 loop reads CASSHRSRGYYYGYTF. CDR3 in DNA: TGTGCCAGTAGTCATCGGTCGCGGGGCTATTACTATGGCTACACCTTC.

V gene TRBV6-1 combines with J gene TRBJ2-7; 7 nucleotides agree with TRBD1. The germline V gene has CDR1 MNHNS and CDR2 SASEGT. V lost 1 base and J lost 3; bases outside the gene matches: 6. The CDR3 has 15 amino acids. Written as DNA, the CDR3 is TGTGCCAGCAGTGAAGGAGGGGGCAGGGGCTACGAGCAGTACGTC. It specifies CASSEGGGRGYEQYV.

Ten or more counts support this clonotype. The V gene is TRBV15, the J gene TRBJ2-3; D is uncertain. There are 14 residues in the CDR3. The V and J ends lost 6 bases and 2 bases respectively, with 12 bases between them. Germline loops: CDR1 LNHNV, CDR2 YYDKDF (reference sequence). CDR3 bases: TGTGCCACCAGACCAGGCCTAGTCACAGATACGCAGTATTTT. Translated, it gives CATRPGLVTDTQYF.

This clonotype was counted at least ten times. The chain links TRBV2 to TRBJ2-3; possible D gene TRBD2, 6 bases. V lost 10 bases and J 0 bases, leaving 17 bases between the germline ends. The V gene's germline CDR1 is SNHLY and CDR2 FYNNEI. This CDR3 has 15 residues. The CDR3 here is CATVGTSLSTDTQYF. In DNA, the CDR3 is TGTGCCACCGTGGGAACTAGCCTTAGCACAGATACGCAGTATTTT.

The rearrangement links TRBV28 to TRBJ1-6; no definite D call. This CDR3 spans 11 amino acids. With 6 bases removed from V and 14 bases from J, the gap between germline ends came to 11 bases. Germline V gene sequence: CDR1 MDHEN, CDR2 SYDVKM. The chain's CDR3 is CASSEAWALHF. As DNA, the CDR3 is TGTGCCAGCAGCGAGGCTTGGGCCCTCCACTTT.

This clonotype has a count of ten or more. The rearrangement uses TRBV29-1 and TRBJ1-4, with 7 bases that match TRBD1. Germline trimming cut 7 bases from V and 4 bases from J; bases unmatched to any gene: 3. Germline V lookup: CDR1 SQVTM, CDR2 ANQGSEA. The length of the CDR3 is 12 residues. In DNA form, the CDR3 reads TGCAGCGGGGGACAGCGTAATGAAAAACTGTTTTTT. Translation gives CSGGQRNEKLFF.

This clonotype was seen repeatedly, ten times or more. This sequence joins TRBV2 and TRBJ2-3; 9 bases map to TRBD2. The CDR3 runs to 15 residues. Germline lookup yields CDR1 SNHLY and CDR2 FYNNEI. J lost 2 bases, V lost 7 bases, and 7 bases had no gene match. Here the CDR3 reads CASKAGGPITDTQYF. The CDR3 coding sequence is TGTGCCAGCAAGGCGGGAGGGCCGATCACAGATACGCAGTATTTT.

This clonotype was detected many times. The chain is built from TRBV4-2 and TRBJ2-1; the match to TRBD2 covers 12 bases. Germline loops: CDR1 LGHNA, CDR2 YNFKEQ. With 0 bases clipped from V and 6 bases from J, the junction kept 9 bases outside the gene matches. The CDR3 has 18 amino acids. The CDR3, as DNA: TGTGCCAGCAGCCAAGATAACCCCCTAGCGGGAGGGCGCAATGAGCAGTTCTTC. Residues: CASSQDNPLAGGRNEQFF.

This clonotype came up many times. This chain uses TRBV14 with TRBJ2-1; D is uncertain. CDR1 is SGHDN, CDR2 FVKESK, per germline. The CDR3 sequence is 15 residues long. V dropped 4 bases and J dropped 3 bases, with 13 bases sitting between them. The CDR3, as DNA: TGTGCCAGCAGCCTCCTATTAACAAACTACAATGAGCAGTTCTTC. Encoded protein: CASSLLLTNYNEQFF.

This clonotype was found many times. The chain couples TRBV6-5 to TRBJ1-5; TRBD1 agrees at 7 bases. CDR1 and CDR2 (germline): MNHEY, SVGAGI. J gave up 7 bases and V 5 bases, and 5 bases lay outside the gene matches. The CDR3 totals 13 residues. CDR3 region: CASSPTGRQPQHF. The CDR3 DNA is TGTGCCAGCAGTCCGACAGGGCGGCAGCCCCAGCATTTT.

This clonotype was picked up many times. V gene TRBV12-3 or TRBV12-4 combines with J gene TRBJ2-7; the match to TRBD1 covers 8 bases. V dropped 6 bases and J dropped 0; count of bases not matched to a gene: 7. CDR3 size: 15 residues. The CDR3 sequence: CASRGGQAPSYEQYF. CDR3 bases: TGTGCCAGCAGAGGGGGACAGGCACCCTCCTACGAGCAGTACTTC.

This clonotype was detected only a few times. The gene calls are TRBV7-9 and TRBJ2-2; D is perhaps TRBD2 (6 bases). The V gene lost 5 bases and the J gene lost 1 base, with 14 bases spanning the gap. Germline CDR1 is SEHNR and CDR2 is FQNEAQ (reference sequence). CDR3 length: 16 residues. The CDR3 DNA sequence: TGTGCCAGCAGCCCGGGGGTGAGGGTGAACACCGGGGAGCTGTTTTTT. Translation: CASSPGVRVNTGELFF. The whole variable domain, filled in from reference TRBV7-9 and TRBJ2-2, reads DTGVSQNPRHKITKRGQNVTFRCDPISEHNRLYWYRQTLGQGPEFLTYFQNEAQLEKSRLLSDRFSAERPKGSFSTLEIQRTEQGDSAMYLCASSPGVRVNTGELFFGEGSRLTVL.

The genes are TRBV28 and TRBJ2-7; possible D gene TRBD2, 5 bases. Deletions cut 6 bases from V and 0 bases from J, with 15 bases between. The CDR3 loop spans 15 amino acids. Germline V gene sequence: CDR1 MDHEN, CDR2 SYDVKM. The CDR3 reads CASSPLSGSSYEQYF. The CDR3, as DNA: TGTGCCAGCAGCCCTCTCAGCGGCTCCTCCTACGAGCAGTACTTC.

This clonotype was seen only a few times. This chain joins TRBV20-1 and TRBJ2-1; D is possibly TRBD2 (6 bases). Per the germline V gene, CDR1 is DFQATT and CDR2 is SNEGSKA (reference sequence). The CDR3 loop spans 13 amino acids. The V and J ends lost 8 bases and 0 bases respectively, with 11 bases between them. Here the CDR3 reads CSTRDFSYNEQFF. CDR3 nucleotides: TGCAGTACTCGGGACTTCTCCTACAATGAGCAGTTCTTC.

This clonotype was found many times. The chain is built from TRBV9 and TRBJ2-2; D is unresolved. The germline CDR1 and CDR2 sequences are SGDLS and YYNGEE. The CDR3 has 17 amino acids. V dropped 1 base and J dropped 2 bases, with 15 bases sitting between them. The CDR3 loop reads CASSVFPRTSNTGELFF. For the CDR3, the DNA is TGTGCCAGCAGCGTATTCCCGAGGACGTCTAACACCGGGGAGCTGTTTTTT.

The V gene is TRBV5-1, the J gene TRBJ2-3, with TRBD2 as a possible D gene (6 bases). The CDR3 is made up of 18 amino acids. Germline-derived CDR1 and CDR2 are SGHRS and YFSETQ. V lost 0 bases and J 0 bases, leaving 17 bases between the germline ends. CDR3: CASSLGEDEVFSTDTQYF. For the CDR3, the DNA is TGCGCCAGCAGCTTGGGGGAGGACGAAGTTTTTAGCACAGATACGCAGTATTTT.

Many counts were recorded for this clonotype. The V gene is TRBV28, the J gene TRBJ2-7, with 7 bases matching TRBD1. Trimming cost V 7 bases and J 2 bases; bases outside gene matches: 5. The CDR3 is made up of 13 amino acids. Germline V CDR1 and CDR2: MDHEN, SYDVKM. CDR3 coding DNA: TGTGCCAGCATCTCACAGGGGCCCTACGAGCAGTACTTC. Translated, it gives CASISQGPYEQYF.

V is TRBV24-1 and J is TRBJ2-2, with TRBD1 matching 8 bases. CDR1 is KGHDR and CDR2 is SFDVKD in the germline V gene. V shed 8 bases and J 2 bases; nucleotides not matched to a gene: 6. The CDR3 length is 15 residues. The CDR3 reads CATNGGQDNTGELFF. CDR3 coding DNA: TGTGCCACCAATGGGGGACAGGATAACACCGGGGAGCTGTTTTTT.